This paragraph reports one T cell receptor beta chain. The germline gives CDR1 SGHRS, CDR2 YFSETQ. This CDR3 has 12 residues. The germline V and J ends were trimmed by 0 bases and 6 bases, with 6 bases remaining between them. This record comes from a study of shared clonotypes between healthy human individuals. For sorted subsets, roughly 200 ng DNA per replicate equaled some 27,000 T cell genomes. Sequencing was performed with immunoSEQ multiplex PCR; in TCRdb, only in-frame clones are kept and a portion is missing. The repertoire holds roughly 200,000 clones, with approximately 61% as singletons. The sample taken for sequencing was memory CD4+ T cells sorted from blood. Subset indicated: CD45RA-negative fraction. The chain is built from TRBV5-1 and TRBJ1-1, with D maybe TRBD1 (6 bases). The TCR comes from a man aged 30-40 years in good health. The DNA for the CDR3 is TGCGCCAGCAGCTTGGGGGGGCCTGAAGCTTTCTTT. This translates into CASSLGGPEAFF.